This TCR beta chain was sequenced during a study of T cell changes during pregnancy in multiple sclerosis. Using immunoSEQ multiplex PCR, the repertoire was profiled, and TCRdb retains in-frame clones only, with some absent. In the table there are tens of thousands of clones, just under 95% of which are singletons. The sequence came from a female donor with multiple sclerosis, enrolled in a pregnancy study. Sequenced material: CD8+ T cells from peripheral blood mononuclear cells, taken in the third trimester of pregnancy.

CDR3 sequence reads: CASSLTSGPYEQYF. The CDR3, as DNA: TGTGCCAGCAGCTTGACTAGCGGCCCCTACGAGCAGTACTTC. The gene calls are TRBV7-6 and TRBJ2-7, with 9 bases identical to TRBD2. Per the germline V gene, CDR1 is SGHVS and CDR2 is FNYEAQ. The CDR3 contains 14 residues. The ends lost 3 bases at V and 2 bases at J; junction bases unmatched: 2.